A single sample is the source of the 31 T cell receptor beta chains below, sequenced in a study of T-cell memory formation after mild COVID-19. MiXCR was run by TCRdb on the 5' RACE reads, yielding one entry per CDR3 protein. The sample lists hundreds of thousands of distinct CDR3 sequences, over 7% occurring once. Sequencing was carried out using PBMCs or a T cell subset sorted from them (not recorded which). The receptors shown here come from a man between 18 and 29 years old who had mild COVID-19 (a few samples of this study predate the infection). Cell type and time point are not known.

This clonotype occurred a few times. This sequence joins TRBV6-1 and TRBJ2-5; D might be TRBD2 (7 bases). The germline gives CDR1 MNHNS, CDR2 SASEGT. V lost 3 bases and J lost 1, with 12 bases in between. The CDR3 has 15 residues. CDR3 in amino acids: CASSEGASGQETQYF. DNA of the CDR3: TGTGCCAGCAGTGAGGGGGCTAGCGGCCAAGAGACCCAGTACTTC.

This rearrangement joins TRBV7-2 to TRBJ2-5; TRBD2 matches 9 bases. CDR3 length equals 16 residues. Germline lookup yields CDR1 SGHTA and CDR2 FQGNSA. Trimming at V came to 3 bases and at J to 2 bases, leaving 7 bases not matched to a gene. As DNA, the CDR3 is TGTGCCAGCAGCTTCGCGCGGGGGGGCGGGCAAGAGACCCAGTACTTC. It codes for CASSFARGGGQETQYF. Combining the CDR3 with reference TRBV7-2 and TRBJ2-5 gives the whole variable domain GAGVSQSPSNKVTEKGKDVELRCDPISGHTALYWYRQSLGQGLEFLIYFQGNSAPDKSGLPSDRFSAERTGGSVSTLTIQRTQQEDSAVYLCASSFARGGGQETQYFGPGTRLLVL.

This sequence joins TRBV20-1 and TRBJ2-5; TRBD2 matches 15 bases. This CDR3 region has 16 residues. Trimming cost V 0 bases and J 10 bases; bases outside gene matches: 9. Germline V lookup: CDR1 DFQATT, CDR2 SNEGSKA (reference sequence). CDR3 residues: CSARDPRTSGGEVQYF. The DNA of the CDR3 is TGCAGTGCTAGAGATCCAAGGACTAGCGGGGGGGAGGTCCAGTACTTC.

In DNA form, the CDR3 reads TGTGCCAGCAGGGAGACAGGGAGTAACGAGCAGTACTTC. Residues: CASRETGSNEQYF. This sequence joins TRBV6-2 or TRBV6-3 and TRBJ2-7, with TRBD1 identical over 7 bases. V lost 6 bases and J lost 5; bases outside the gene matches: 7. The CDR3 consists of 13 residues. The germline V gene encodes CDR1 MNHEY and CDR2 SVGEGT.

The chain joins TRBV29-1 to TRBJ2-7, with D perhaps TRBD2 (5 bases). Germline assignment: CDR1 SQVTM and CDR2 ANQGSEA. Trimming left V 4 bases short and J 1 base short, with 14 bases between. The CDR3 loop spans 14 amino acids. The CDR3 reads CSVVTGSLSYEQYF. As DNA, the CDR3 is TGCAGCGTTGTAACGGGGTCCCTTTCCTACGAGCAGTACTTC.

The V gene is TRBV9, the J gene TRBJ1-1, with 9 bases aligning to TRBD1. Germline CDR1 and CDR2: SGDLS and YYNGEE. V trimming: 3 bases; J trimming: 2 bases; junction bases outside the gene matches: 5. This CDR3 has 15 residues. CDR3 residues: CASSGADRGNTEAFF. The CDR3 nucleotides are TGTGCCAGCAGCGGGGCGGACAGGGGAAACACTGAAGCTTTCTTT. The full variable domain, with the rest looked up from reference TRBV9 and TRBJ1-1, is DSGVTQTPKHLITATGQRVTLRCSPRSGDLSVYWYQQSLDQGLQFLIQYYNGEERAKGNILERFSAQQFPDLHSELNLSSLELGDSALYFCASSGADRGNTEAFFGQGTRLTVV.

The CDR3 sequence: CASSRAVEQYF. The CDR3 DNA sequence: TGTGCCAGCAGCAGGGCCGTCGAGCAGTACTTC. J is TRBJ2-7 and V is TRBV2, with D perhaps TRBD1 (5 bases). V lost 6 bases to trimming and J lost 6 bases, with 9 bases between them. Germline values: CDR1 SNHLY, CDR2 FYNNEI. The CDR3 length is 11 residues.

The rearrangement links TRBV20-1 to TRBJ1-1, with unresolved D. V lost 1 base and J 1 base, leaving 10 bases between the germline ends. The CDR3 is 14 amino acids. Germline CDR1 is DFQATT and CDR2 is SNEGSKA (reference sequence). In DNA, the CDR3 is TGCAGTGCTAGAGCATGGGAGAGGAACACTGAAGCTTTCTTT. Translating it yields CSARAWERNTEAFF.

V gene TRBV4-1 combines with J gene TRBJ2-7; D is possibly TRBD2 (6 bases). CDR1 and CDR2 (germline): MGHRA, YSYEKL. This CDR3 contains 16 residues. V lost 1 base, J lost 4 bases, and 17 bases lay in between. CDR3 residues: CASSQGGEQPLYEQYF. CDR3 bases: TGCGCCAGCAGCCAAGGGGGGGAGCAGCCCTTATACGAGCAGTACTTC.

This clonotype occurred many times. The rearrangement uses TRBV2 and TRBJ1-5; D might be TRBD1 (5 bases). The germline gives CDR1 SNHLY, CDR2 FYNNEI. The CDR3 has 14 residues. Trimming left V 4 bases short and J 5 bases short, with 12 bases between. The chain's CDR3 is CASSATGNDQPQHF. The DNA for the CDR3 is TGTGCCAGCAGTGCTACAGGAAATGATCAGCCCCAGCATTTT.

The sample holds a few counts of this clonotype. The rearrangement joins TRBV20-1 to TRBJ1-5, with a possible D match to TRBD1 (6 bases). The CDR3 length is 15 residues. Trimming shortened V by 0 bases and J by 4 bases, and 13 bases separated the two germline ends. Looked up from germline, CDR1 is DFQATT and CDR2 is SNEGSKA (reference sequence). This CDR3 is CSARDRGFPNQPQHF. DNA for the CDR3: TGCAGTGCTAGAGATAGGGGGTTTCCTAATCAGCCCCAGCATTTT.

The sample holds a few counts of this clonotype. The CDR3 region has the DNA TGTGCCAGTAGTATAATAGGGGGACGGGTAGAGAACACCGGGGAGCTGTTTTTT. Encoded protein: CASSIIGGRVENTGELFF. The chain is built from TRBV19 and TRBJ2-2; D perhaps matches TRBD1 (6 bases). The CDR3 spans 18 residues. Germline CDR1 LNHDA, CDR2 SQIVND (reference sequence). V was clipped by 2 bases and J by 1 base, with 17 bases between them.

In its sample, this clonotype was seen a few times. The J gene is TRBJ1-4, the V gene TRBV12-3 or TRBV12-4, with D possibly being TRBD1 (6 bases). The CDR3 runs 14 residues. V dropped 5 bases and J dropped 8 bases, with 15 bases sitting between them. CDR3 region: CASSLGAGHEKLFF. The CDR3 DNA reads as TGTGCCAGCAGTCTGGGGGCCGGGCACGAAAAACTGTTTTTT.

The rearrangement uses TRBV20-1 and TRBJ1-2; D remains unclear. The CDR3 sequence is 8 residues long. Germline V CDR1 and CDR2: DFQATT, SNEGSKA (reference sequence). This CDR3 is CSRRGYTF. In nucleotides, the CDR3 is TGCAGCCGGCGAGGCTACACCTTC.

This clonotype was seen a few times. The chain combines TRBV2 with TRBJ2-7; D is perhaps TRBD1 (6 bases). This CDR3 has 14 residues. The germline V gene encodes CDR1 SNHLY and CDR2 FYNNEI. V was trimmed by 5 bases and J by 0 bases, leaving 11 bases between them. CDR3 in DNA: TGTGCCAGCAGTAGGACAGTAAGCTCCTACGAGCAGTACGTC. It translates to CASSRTVSSYEQYV.

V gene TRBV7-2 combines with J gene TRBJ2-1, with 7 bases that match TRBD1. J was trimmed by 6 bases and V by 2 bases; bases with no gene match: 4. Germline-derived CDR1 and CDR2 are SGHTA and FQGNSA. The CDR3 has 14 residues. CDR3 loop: CASSLRYRGNEQFF. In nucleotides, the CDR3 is TGTGCCAGCAGCTTACGGTACAGGGGCAATGAGCAGTTCTTC.

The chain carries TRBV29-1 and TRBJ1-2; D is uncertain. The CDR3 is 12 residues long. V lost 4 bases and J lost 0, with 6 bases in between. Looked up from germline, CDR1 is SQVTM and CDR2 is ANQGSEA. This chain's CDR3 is CSVVAANYGYTF. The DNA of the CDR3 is TGCAGCGTTGTCGCGGCTAACTATGGCTACACCTTC.

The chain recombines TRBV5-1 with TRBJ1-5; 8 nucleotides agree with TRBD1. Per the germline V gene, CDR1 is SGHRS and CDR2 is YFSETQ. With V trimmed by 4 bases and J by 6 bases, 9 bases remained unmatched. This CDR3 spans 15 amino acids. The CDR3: CASSPGQGLFQPQHF. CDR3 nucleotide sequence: TGCGCCAGCAGCCCCGGACAGGGTTTGTTTCAGCCCCAGCATTTT.

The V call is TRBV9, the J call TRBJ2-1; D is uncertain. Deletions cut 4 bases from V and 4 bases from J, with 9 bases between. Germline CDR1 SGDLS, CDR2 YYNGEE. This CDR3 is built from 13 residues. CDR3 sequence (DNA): TGTGCCAGCAGCCCCCCAATATACAATGAGCAGTTCTTC. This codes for CASSPPIYNEQFF. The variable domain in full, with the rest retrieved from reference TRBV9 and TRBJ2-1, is DSGVTQTPKHLITATGQRVTLRCSPRSGDLSVYWYQQSLDQGLQFLIQYYNGEERAKGNILERFSAQQFPDLHSELNLSSLELGDSALYFCASSPPIYNEQFFGPGTRLTVL.

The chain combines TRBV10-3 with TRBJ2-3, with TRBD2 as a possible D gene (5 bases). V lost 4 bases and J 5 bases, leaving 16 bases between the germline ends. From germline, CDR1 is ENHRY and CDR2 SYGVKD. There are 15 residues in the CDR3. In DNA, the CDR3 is TGTGCCATCAGTGCCTCGACGGGGTCCGGAGATACGCAGTATTTT. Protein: CAISASTGSGDTQYF.

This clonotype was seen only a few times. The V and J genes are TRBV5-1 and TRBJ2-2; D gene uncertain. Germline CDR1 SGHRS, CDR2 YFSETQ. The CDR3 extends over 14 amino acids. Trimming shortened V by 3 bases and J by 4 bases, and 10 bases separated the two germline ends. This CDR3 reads CASSSEDSTGELFF. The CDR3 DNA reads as TGCGCCAGCAGCTCGGAAGACTCCACCGGGGAGCTGTTTTTT.

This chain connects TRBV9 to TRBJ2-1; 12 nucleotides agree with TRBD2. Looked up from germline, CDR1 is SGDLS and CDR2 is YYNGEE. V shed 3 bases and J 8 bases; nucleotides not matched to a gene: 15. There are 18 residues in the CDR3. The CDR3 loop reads CASSDPVELAGGLHEQFF. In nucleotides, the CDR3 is TGTGCCAGCAGCGACCCCGTTGAACTAGCGGGGGGCCTACATGAGCAGTTCTTC.

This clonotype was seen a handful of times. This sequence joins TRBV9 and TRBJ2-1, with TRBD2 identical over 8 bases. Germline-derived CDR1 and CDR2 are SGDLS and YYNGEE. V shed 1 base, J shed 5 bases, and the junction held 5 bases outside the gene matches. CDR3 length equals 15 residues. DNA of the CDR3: TGTGCCAGCAGCGTAACTGTAGCGGGGCACAATGAGCAGTTCTTC. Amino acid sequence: CASSVTVAGHNEQFF.

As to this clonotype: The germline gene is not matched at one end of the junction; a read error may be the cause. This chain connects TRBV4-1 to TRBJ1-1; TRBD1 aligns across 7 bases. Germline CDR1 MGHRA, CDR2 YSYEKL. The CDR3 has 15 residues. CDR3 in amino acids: CASSQTGQSSTEALF. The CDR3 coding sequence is TGCGCCAGCAGTCAGACGGGACAGTCATCCACTGAAGCTTTATTT.

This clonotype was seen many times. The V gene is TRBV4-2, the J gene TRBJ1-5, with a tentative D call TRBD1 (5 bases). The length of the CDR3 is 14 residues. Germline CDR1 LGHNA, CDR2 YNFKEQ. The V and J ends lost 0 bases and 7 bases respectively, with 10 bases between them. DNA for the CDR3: TGTGCCAGCAGCCAAGAGCAGGGAGACCAGCCCCAGCATTTT. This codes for CASSQEQGDQPQHF.

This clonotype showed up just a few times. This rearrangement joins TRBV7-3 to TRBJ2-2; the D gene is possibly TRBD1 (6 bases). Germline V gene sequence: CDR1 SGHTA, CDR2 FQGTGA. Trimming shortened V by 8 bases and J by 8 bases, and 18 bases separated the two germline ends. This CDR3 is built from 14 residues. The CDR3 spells CASSRQADIGELFF. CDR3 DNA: TGTGCCAGCTCCCGACAGGCGGATATAGGGGAGCTGTTTTTT.

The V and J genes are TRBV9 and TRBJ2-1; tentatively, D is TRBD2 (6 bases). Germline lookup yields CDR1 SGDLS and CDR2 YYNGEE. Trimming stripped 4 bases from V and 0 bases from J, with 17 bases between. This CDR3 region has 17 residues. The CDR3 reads CASSPGVLVNSYNEQFF. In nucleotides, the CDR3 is TGTGCCAGCAGCCCGGGGGTTCTAGTAAACTCCTACAATGAGCAGTTCTTC.

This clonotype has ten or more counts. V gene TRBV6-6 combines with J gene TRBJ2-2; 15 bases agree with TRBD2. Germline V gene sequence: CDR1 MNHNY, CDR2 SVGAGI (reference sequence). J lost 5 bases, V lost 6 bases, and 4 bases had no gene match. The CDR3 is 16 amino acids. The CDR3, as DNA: TGTGCCAGCAGCAAAGGACTAGCGGGAGGGACCGGGGAGCTGTTTTTT. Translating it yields CASSKGLAGGTGELFF.

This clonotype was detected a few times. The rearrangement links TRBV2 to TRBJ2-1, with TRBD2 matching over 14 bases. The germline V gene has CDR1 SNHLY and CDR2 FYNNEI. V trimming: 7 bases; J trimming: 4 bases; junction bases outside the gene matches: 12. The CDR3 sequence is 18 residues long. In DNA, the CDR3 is TGTGCCAGCAACCTTCCGACTAGCGGGGGGGCGTTATACAATGAGCAGTTCTTC. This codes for CASNLPTSGGALYNEQFF.

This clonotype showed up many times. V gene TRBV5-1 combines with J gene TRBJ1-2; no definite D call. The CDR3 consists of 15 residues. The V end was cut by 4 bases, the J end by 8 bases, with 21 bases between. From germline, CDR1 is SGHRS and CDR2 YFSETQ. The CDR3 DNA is TGCGCCAGCAGCCTGGAACCGGGCATTCGTCGGGGCTACACCTTC. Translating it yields CASSLEPGIRRGYTF.

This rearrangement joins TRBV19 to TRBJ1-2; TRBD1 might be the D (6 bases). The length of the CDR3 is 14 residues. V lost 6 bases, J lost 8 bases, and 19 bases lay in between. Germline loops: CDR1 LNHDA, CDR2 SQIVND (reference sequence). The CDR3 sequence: CASRGGTQGDGYTF. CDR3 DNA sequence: TGTGCCAGTAGGGGGGGAACACAGGGCGACGGCTACACCTTC.